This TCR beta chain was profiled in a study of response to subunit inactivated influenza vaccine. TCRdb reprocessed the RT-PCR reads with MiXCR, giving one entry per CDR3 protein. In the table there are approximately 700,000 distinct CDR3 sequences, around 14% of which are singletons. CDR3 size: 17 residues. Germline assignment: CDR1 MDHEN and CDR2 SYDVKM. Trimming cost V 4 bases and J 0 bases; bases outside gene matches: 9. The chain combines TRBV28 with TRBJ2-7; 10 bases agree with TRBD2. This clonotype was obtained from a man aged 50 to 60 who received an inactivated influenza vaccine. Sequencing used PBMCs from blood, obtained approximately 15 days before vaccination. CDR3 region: CASSSLTLAGVSYEQYF. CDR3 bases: TGTGCCAGCAGTTCCCTAACCCTAGCGGGGGTCTCCTACGAGCAGTACTTC.